This T cell receptor beta chain was documented in a study of TIL therapy for anti-PD-1-resistant metastatic lung cancer. As for the study in general: Four tumors were EGFR-mutant and two were ALK-rearranged. Tumors carried a median about 1.5 non-synonymous mutations per megabase.

Noted time point: pre-treatment sample, taken before nivolumab and TIL therapy. Sequencing used immunoSEQ v3. Sequencing used immunoSEQ multiplex PCR; TCRdb keeps in-frame clones, though not all of them. The data hold 55,000 to 70,000 clones, with over 75% observed a single time. V was trimmed by 4 bases and J by 5 bases, leaving 8 bases between them. From germline, CDR1 is LGHDT and CDR2 YNNKEL (reference sequence). The CDR3 has 12 residues. This specimen was blood, taken at baseline. This TCR came from a person aged 25 to 80 with non-small cell lung cancer. The genes are TRBV3-1 (or the pseudogene TRBV3-2) and TRBJ1-2; D remains unclear. The CDR3 DNA sequence: TGTGCCAGCAGCCCAAACGCATATGGCTACACCTTC. It translates to CASSPNAYGYTF.